The entry below describes one T cell receptor beta chain. The data are from a study of radiotherapy plus CTLA-4 blockade in lung cancer. Focal radiation was given together with CTLA-4 blockade (ipilimumab) to patients with chemo-refractory metastatic non-small-cell lung cancer. The J segment lost 1 base and the V segment lost 1 base, leaving 7 bases of the junction unmatched. This CDR3 has 16 residues. Germline V gene data show CDR1 as SNHLY and CDR2 as FYNNEI. The protocol was immunoSEQ multiplex PCR, while the TCRdb copy is restricted to in-frame clones and leaves out a portion. The sample has roughly 50,000 clones, 79% seen once.

The sequencing used peripheral blood, collected from a patient treated with radiotherapy plus ipilimumab. V and J are TRBV2 and TRBJ2-7, with 7 bases identical to TRBD1. The TCR was taken from a human donor with non-small cell lung cancer who had a partial response to radiotherapy plus ipilimumab. CDR3 sequence reads: CASSEVKTGKSYEQYF. Here the CDR3 DNA reads TGTGCCAGCAGTGAAGTCAAGACAGGGAAATCCTACGAGCAGTACTTC.